Below, one TCR beta chain is given with its context. The CDR3 spans 16 residues. Per the germline V gene, CDR1 is MNHNS and CDR2 is SASEGT. V shed 1 base, J shed 2 bases, and the junction held 4 bases outside the gene matches. The data belong to a study of T cell changes during pregnancy in multiple sclerosis. Here immunoSEQ multiplex PCR was the method, and the copy in TCRdb shows in-frame clones only, minus some. The table has roughly 70,000 clones, around nine tenths seen once; the top ten hold 0.95% to 1.5%. The chain has TRBV6-1 and TRBJ2-5, with 10 bases fitting TRBD2. This receptor was obtained from a female donor with multiple sclerosis, enrolled in a pregnancy study. Sequencing used peripheral blood, obtained in the third trimester of pregnancy. The CDR3 coding sequence is TGTGCCAGCAGTGAAGGGGTAGCGGGAGGACAAGAGACCCAGTACTTC. Translation: CASSEGVAGGQETQYF.